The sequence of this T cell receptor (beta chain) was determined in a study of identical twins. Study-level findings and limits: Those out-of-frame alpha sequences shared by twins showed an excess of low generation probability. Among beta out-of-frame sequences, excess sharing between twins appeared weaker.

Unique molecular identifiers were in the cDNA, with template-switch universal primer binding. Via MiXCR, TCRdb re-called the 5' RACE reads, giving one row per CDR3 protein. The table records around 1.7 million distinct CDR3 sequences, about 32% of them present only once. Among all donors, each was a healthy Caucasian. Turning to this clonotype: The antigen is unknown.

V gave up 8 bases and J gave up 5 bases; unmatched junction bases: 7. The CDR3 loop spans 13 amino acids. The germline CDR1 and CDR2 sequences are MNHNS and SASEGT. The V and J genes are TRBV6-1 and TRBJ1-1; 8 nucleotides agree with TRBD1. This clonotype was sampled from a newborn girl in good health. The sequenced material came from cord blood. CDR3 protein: CASHRTGSTEAFF. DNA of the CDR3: TGTGCCAGCCATAGGACAGGGTCGACTGAAGCTTTCTTT.